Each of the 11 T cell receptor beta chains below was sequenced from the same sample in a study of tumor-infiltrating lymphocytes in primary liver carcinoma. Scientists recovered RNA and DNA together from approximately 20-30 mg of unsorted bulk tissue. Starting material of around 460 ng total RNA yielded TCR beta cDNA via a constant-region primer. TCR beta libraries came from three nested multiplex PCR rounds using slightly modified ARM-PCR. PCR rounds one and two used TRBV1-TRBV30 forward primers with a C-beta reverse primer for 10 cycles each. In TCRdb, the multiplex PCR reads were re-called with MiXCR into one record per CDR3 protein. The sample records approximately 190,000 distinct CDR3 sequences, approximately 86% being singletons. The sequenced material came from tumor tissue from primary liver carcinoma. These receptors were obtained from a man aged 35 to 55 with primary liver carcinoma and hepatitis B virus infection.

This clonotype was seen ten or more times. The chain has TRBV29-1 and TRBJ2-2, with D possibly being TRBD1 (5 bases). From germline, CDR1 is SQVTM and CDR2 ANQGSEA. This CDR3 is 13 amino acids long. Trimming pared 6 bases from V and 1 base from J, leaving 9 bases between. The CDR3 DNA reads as TGCAGCGTGGACACGGGGAACACCGGGGAGCTGTTTTTT. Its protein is CSVDTGNTGELFF.

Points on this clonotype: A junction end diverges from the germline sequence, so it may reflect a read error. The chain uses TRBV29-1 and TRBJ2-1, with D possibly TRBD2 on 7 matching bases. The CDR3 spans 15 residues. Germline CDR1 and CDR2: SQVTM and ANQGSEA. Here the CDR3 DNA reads TGCAGCGTTGAAGGGAAGGGGGGGCTTGACAATGAACAGTTATTC. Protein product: CSVEGKGGLDNEQLF.

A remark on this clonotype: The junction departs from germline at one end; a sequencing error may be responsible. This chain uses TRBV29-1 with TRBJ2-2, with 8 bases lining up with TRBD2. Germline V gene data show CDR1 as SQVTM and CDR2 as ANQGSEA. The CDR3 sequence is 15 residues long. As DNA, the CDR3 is TGCACCGTTGAGACTAGCGAGGCGAACACCGGGGAGCTGTTTTTT. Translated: CTVETSEANTGELFF.

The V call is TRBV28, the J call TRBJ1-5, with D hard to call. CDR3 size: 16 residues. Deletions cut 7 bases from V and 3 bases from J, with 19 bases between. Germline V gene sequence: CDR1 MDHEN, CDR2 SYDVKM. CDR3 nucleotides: TGTGCCAGCAACTCCCTTCGGGTTGGGGACAATCAGCCCCAGCATTTT. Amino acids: CASNSLRVGDNQPQHF.

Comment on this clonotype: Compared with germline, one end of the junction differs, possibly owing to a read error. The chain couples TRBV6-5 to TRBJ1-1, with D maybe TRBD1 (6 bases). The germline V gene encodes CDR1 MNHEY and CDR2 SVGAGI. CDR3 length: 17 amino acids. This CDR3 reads CASSPPTGAVGFAEPFF. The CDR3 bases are TGTGCCAGCAGTCCCCCCACGGGGGCGGTAGGTTTCGCTGAACCTTTCTTT.

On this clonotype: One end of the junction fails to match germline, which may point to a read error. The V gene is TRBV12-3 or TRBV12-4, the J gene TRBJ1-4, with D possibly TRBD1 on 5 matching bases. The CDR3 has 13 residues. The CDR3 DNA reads TGTGCCAGCAATTTAGCTGGGACTGAAAATCTGTTTTTT. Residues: CASNLAGTENLFF.

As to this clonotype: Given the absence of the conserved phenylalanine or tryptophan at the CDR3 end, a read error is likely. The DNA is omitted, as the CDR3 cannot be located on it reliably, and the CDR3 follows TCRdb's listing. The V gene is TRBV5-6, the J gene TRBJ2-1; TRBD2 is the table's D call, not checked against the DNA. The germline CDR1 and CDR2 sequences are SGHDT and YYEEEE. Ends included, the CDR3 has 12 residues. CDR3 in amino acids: CASSFSGRAQFY.

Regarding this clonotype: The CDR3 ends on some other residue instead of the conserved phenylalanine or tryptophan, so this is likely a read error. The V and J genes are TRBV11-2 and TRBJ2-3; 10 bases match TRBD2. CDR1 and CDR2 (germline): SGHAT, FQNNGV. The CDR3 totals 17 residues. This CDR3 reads CASTDQFSSGSSDTQYY. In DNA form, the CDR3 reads TGTGCCAGCACCGACCAGTTTTCTAGCGGGAGCTCAGACACGCAGTATTAT.

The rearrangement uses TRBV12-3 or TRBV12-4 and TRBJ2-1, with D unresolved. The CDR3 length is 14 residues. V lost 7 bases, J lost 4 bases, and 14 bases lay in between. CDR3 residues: CASNFGTAYNEQFF. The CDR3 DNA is TGTGCCAGCAATTTCGGTACAGCATACAATGAGCAGTTCTTC.

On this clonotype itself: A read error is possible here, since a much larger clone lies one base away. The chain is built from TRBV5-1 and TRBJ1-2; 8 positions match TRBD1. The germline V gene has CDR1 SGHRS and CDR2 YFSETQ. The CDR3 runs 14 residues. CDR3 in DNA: TGCGCCAGCAGCTCCTCGGACAGGGTGGATGGCTACATCTTC. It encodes CASSSSDRVDGYIF.

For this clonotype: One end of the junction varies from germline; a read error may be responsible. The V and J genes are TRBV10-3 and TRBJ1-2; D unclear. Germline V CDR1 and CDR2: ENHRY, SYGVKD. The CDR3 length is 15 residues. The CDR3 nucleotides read TGTGCCATCAGTGAGTCTTGGCGGAATAACTATGACTACACCTTC. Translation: CAISESWRNNYDYTF.